One sample yielded the 23 T cell receptor beta chains listed below, sequenced in a study of control samples from healthy donors and cancer patients. TCRdb's table, derived via immunoSEQ multiplex PCR, lists solely in-frame clones and lacks some. The sample contains over 150,000 clones, approximately 91% of which appear only once. The sequenced sample consisted of blood. The receptors stem from a woman aged 40 to 55 in good health.

The rearrangement joins TRBV5-4 to TRBJ1-3; D is perhaps TRBD1 (6 bases). This CDR3 is 15 amino acids long. Germline values: CDR1 SGHNT, CDR2 YYREEE (reference sequence). V lost 4 bases and J lost 4, with 15 bases in between. The CDR3 region is CASSMGGASGNTIYF. DNA for the CDR3: TGTGCCAGCAGCATGGGGGGCGCTTCCGGAAACACCATATATTTT.

The rearrangement uses TRBV19 and TRBJ1-5; TRBD1 might be the D (5 bases). This CDR3 has 14 amino acids. V was trimmed by 3 bases and J by 3 bases, leaving 9 bases between them. Germline values: CDR1 LNHDA, CDR2 SQIVND (reference sequence). This chain's CDR3 is CASSMTASNQPQHF. The CDR3 DNA reads TGTGCCAGTAGTATGACAGCATCCAATCAGCCCCAGCATTTT.

CDR3 DNA sequence: TGCGCCAGCAGGCGGACGTCTAGCACAGATACGCAGTATTTT. Residues: CASRRTSSTDTQYF. The rearrangement uses TRBV10-2 and TRBJ2-3; D remains ambiguous. Germline loops: CDR1 WSHSY, CDR2 SAAADI. The ends were cut back, 6 bases at V and 0 bases at J, with 10 bases in the middle. The CDR3 contains 14 residues.

This rearrangement joins TRBV10-3 to TRBJ1-3; D remains unclear. Germline lookup yields CDR1 ENHRY and CDR2 SYGVKD. V lost 7 bases and J lost 2, with 9 bases in between. CDR3 length: 13 amino acids. CDR3 DNA sequence: TGTGCCATCAAGGGAGCGACTGGAAACACCATATATTTT. Translating gives CAIKGATGNTIYF.

The chain combines TRBV5-5 with TRBJ2-4, with D possibly being TRBD2 (5 bases). There are 15 residues in the CDR3. V dropped 0 bases and J dropped 8 bases, with 15 bases sitting between them. CDR1 is SGHKS and CDR2 is YYEKEE in the germline V gene (reference sequence). CDR3 amino acids: CASSLAGGFNYIQYF. DNA of the CDR3: TGTGCCAGCAGCTTGGCCGGAGGATTTAATTACATTCAGTACTTC. Variable domain in full (rest from reference TRBV5-5 and TRBJ2-4): DAGVTQSPTHLIKTRGQQVTLRCSPISGHKSVSWYQQVLGQGPQFIFQYYEKEERGRGNFPDRFSARQFPNYSSELNVNALLLGDSALYLCASSLAGGFNYIQYFGAGTRLSVL.

The rearrangement links TRBV7-8 to TRBJ2-7; 9 positions agree with TRBD1. Germline V CDR1 and CDR2: SGHVS, FQNEAQ. The CDR3 is 14 residues long. Trimming cost V 6 bases and J 2 bases; bases outside gene matches: 5. The CDR3 bases are TGTGCCAGCAGAGATCGGGACAGGGCCTACGAGCAGTACTTC. Its translation is CASRDRDRAYEQYF.

This clone was counted only a few times. The genes are TRBV5-5 and TRBJ2-7; possibly TRBD1 for D (6 bases). The germline V gene encodes CDR1 SGHKS and CDR2 YYEKEE (reference sequence). The CDR3 loop spans 14 amino acids. Deletions cut 4 bases from V and 4 bases from J, with 15 bases between. CDR3: CASSHPGQLYEQYF. The CDR3 DNA follows: TGTGCCAGCAGCCACCCGGGACAACTTTACGAGCAGTACTTC.

The chain employs TRBV4-1 and TRBJ1-3; tentative D call: TRBD1 (5 bases). The germline V gene encodes CDR1 MGHRA and CDR2 YSYEKL. V lost 3 bases to trimming and J lost 1 base, with 10 bases between them. The CDR3 extends over 15 amino acids. The CDR3 coding sequence is TGCGCCAGCAGCCAGGTAGGGGAATCTGGAAACACCATATATTTT. It translates to CASSQVGESGNTIYF.

The V gene is TRBV14, the J gene TRBJ1-1, with D possibly TRBD1 on 5 matching bases. V lost 4 bases, J lost 1 base, and 7 bases lay in between. CDR1 is SGHDN, CDR2 FVKESK, per germline. The CDR3 contains 13 residues. The DNA for the CDR3 is TGTGCCAGCAGCCCGACAGCGAACACTGAAGCTTTCTTT. This encodes CASSPTANTEAFF.

In DNA, the CDR3 is TGTGCCAGCAGCTCTAACGGTGGCTACACCTTC. This sequence encodes CASSSNGGYTF. The chain uses TRBV3-1 (or the pseudogene TRBV3-2) and TRBJ1-2; D unresolved. There are 11 residues in the CDR3. In germline, CDR1 is LGHDT, CDR2 YNNKEL (reference sequence). Trimming pared 5 bases from V and 7 bases from J, leaving 8 bases between.

The chain uses TRBV3-1 (or the pseudogene TRBV3-2) and TRBJ1-6; no clear D. The germline gives CDR1 LGHDT, CDR2 YNNKEL (reference sequence). The CDR3 spans 18 residues. V lost 1 base and J 8 bases, leaving 21 bases between the germline ends. Here the CDR3 reads CASSQVSRHLWDYSPLHF. DNA for the CDR3: TGTGCCAGCAGCCAAGTTTCCCGGCACCTATGGGATTATTCACCCCTCCACTTT.

The gene calls are TRBV5-5 and TRBJ2-1, with 8 bases identical to TRBD1. The CDR3 covers 12 residues. CDR1 and CDR2 (germline): SGHKS, YYEKEE (reference sequence). Trimming took 4 bases from V and 9 from J; bases not matched to a gene: 3. CDR3 nucleotides: TGTGCCAGCAGCCACACAGGGGGTGAGCAGTTCTTC. Its translation is CASSHTGGEQFF.

This rearrangement joins TRBV6-6 to TRBJ1-6; 7 nucleotides agree with TRBD1. This CDR3 comprises 14 residues. CDR1 MNHNY and CDR2 SVGAGI come from the germline V gene (reference sequence). V trimming: 6 bases; J trimming: 10 bases; junction bases outside the gene matches: 9. CDR3 sequence reads: CASRREPRGSPLHF. CDR3 DNA: TGTGCCAGCAGACGCGAACCCAGGGGGTCACCCCTCCACTTT.

V usage is TRBV5-6 and J usage is TRBJ1-1; TRBD1 is a possible D gene (5 bases). The CDR3 runs to 15 residues. Trimming pared 0 bases from V and 0 bases from J, leaving 9 bases between. Germline-derived CDR1 and CDR2 are SGHDT and YYEEEE. CDR3 bases: TGTGCCAGCAGCTTGGGCGGGACGGTGAACACTGAAGCTTTCTTT. Translation gives CASSLGGTVNTEAFF.

This chain joins TRBV5-1 and TRBJ2-7, with TRBD1 matching over 7 bases. The CDR3 is 15 amino acids. Losses at the gene ends were 0 bases for V and 6 bases for J; bases not matched to a gene: 9. In germline, CDR1 is SGHRS, CDR2 YFSETQ. CDR3 residues: CASSLVSRQGIEQYF. CDR3 bases: TGCGCCAGCAGCTTGGTCTCCCGACAGGGTATCGAGCAGTACTTC.

J is TRBJ1-2 and V is TRBV12-3 or TRBV12-4; D gene uncertain. There are 10 residues in the CDR3. The germline V and J ends were trimmed by 10 bases and 1 base, with 4 bases remaining between them. This CDR3 is CAIHNYGYTF. CDR3 coding DNA: TGTGCCATCCATAACTATGGCTACACCTTC.

V and J are TRBV5-4 and TRBJ1-4; TRBD1 might be the D (5 bases). The V end lost 4 bases, the J end lost 8 bases, and 15 bases lay between the germline ends. Germline values: CDR1 SGHNT, CDR2 YYREEE (reference sequence). The CDR3 spans 14 residues. The CDR3: CASSPAGGEEKLFF. The CDR3 DNA sequence: TGTGCCAGCAGCCCGGCGGGGGGGGAAGAAAAACTGTTTTTT.

As concerns this clone: The same CDR3 also results from other DNA sequences found in this sample. The chain recombines TRBV5-1 with TRBJ1-1, with no clear D. The CDR3 contains 13 residues. Per germline, CDR1 SGHRS and CDR2 YFSETQ. V lost 0 bases and J lost 1, with 4 bases in between. The CDR3, as DNA: TGCGCCAGCAGCTTGGCAGGGAACACTGAAGCTTTCTTT. Encoded protein: CASSLAGNTEAFF.

This chain links TRBV4-1 with TRBJ2-3, with D uncertain. CDR3 length: 15 residues. Per germline, CDR1 MGHRA and CDR2 YSYEKL. Trimming removed 1 base from V and 9 bases from J, with 17 bases in between. CDR3 nucleotide sequence: TGCGCCAGCAGCCAAGTTGGGTCCATCCTGGAAACGCAGTATTTT. The encoded protein is CASSQVGSILETQYF.

J is TRBJ2-1 and V is TRBV5-1; D gene unclear. This CDR3 contains 15 residues. Looked up from germline, CDR1 is SGHRS and CDR2 is YFSETQ. Trimming took off 5 bases at V and 4 bases at J, with 16 bases between the two ends. The CDR3 spells CASSWVGPPYNEQFF. The CDR3 region has the DNA TGCGCCAGCAGTTGGGTTGGACCGCCTTACAATGAGCAGTTCTTC.

The gene calls are TRBV5-5 and TRBJ1-2, with 7 bases identical to TRBD1. The germline V gene encodes CDR1 SGHKS and CDR2 YYEKEE (reference sequence). V trimming: 2 bases; J trimming: 7 bases; junction bases outside the gene matches: 5. The CDR3 runs 13 residues. The DNA for the CDR3 is TGTGCCAGCAGCTTTCAGGGGGAAGGTGGCTACACCTTC. Amino acid sequence: CASSFQGEGGYTF.

The rearrangement links TRBV12-3 or TRBV12-4 to TRBJ1-5; D uncertain. Trimming stripped 5 bases from V and 2 bases from J, with 7 bases between. The CDR3 runs to 13 residues. The CDR3 DNA reads as TGTGCCAGCAGTCCGACTGGCAATCAGCCCCAGCATTTT. Amino acids: CASSPTGNQPQHF.

The rearrangement joins TRBV9 to TRBJ2-3; D is unresolved. The CDR3 is 15 residues long. V lost 1 base to trimming and J lost 5 bases, with 14 bases between them. Germline V lookup: CDR1 SGDLS, CDR2 YYNGEE. The CDR3 DNA follows: TGTGCCAGCAGCGTACTCAGCTCCTTGGTAGATACGCAGTATTTT. Protein: CASSVLSSLVDTQYF.